This T cell receptor (beta chain) came from a study of blood T cell repertoires in COVID-19. Study-level background: Italy, Spain and the United States were the sources of the convalescent and acute COVID-19 samples. From T cells, B-cell-depleted T cells, or PBMCs came the material, which was cDNA or gDNA.

Per the original methods: Cell counts per sample came from amplifying reference gene primers. Assay used: immunoSEQ multiplex PCR; TCRdb lists only in-frame clones, some missing. V and J calls and clone size come straight from that table; D and trimming were deduced from the DNA. The table includes approximately 180,000 clones, 75% to 95% detected once. Trimming stripped 4 bases from V and 0 bases from J, with 8 bases between. Germline CDR1 SGHRS, CDR2 YFSETQ. CDR3 length equals 15 residues. The clonotype was recovered from a man aged 50-59 years with acute or convalescent COVID-19. This chain joins TRBV5-1 and TRBJ2-6; no clear D. Material for sequencing was peripheral blood. CDR3 amino acids: CASSPSGSGANVLTF. The CDR3 bases are TGCGCCAGCAGCCCGTCGGGCTCTGGGGCCAACGTCCTGACTTTC. Full variable domain (remainder filled in from reference TRBV5-1 and TRBJ2-6): KAGVTQTPRYLIKTRGQQVTLSCSPISGHRSVSWYQQTPGQGLQFLFEYFSETQRNKGNFPGRFSGRQFSNSRSEMNVSTLELGDSALYLCASSPSGSGANVLTFGAGSRLTVL.